Below, 23 T cell receptor beta chains from the same sample are listed, as sequenced in a study of blood T cell repertoires in COVID-19. TCRdb's copy holds only in-frame clones and misses some; the assay was immunoSEQ multiplex PCR. The data show 110,000 to 150,000 clones, around three quarters seen once. Sequenced input: peripheral blood. These TCRs come from a middle-aged man with active or convalescent COVID-19.

The rearrangement uses TRBV21-1 and TRBJ2-5; the tabulated D call, TRBD2, remains unverified against the DNA. TRBV21-1 has pseudogene status. This CDR3 comprises 14 residues. CDR3 residues: CASSRDSSQETQYF. The DNA for the CDR3 is TGTGCCAGCAGCAGGGACTCTTCCCAGGAGACCCAGTACTTC.

The V gene is TRBV7-9, the J gene TRBJ2-5; D perhaps matches TRBD1 (6 bases). Germline V gene sequence: CDR1 SEHNR, CDR2 FQNEAQ (reference sequence). Deletions cut 1 base from V and 3 bases from J, with 9 bases between. CDR3 size: 14 residues. CDR3 in DNA: TGTGCCAGCAGCTTAGGAGGGGGTAAAGAGACCCAGTACTTC. It encodes CASSLGGGKETQYF.

The rearrangement links TRBV5-8 to TRBJ1-5; perhaps TRBD1 as D (5 bases). This CDR3 region has 15 residues. Germline V gives CDR1 SGHTS, CDR2 YDEGEE. The V end was cut by 1 base, the J end by 3 bases, with 11 bases between. CDR3 protein: CASSLIGGHNQPQHF. CDR3 DNA: TGTGCCAGCAGCTTGATCGGGGGTCACAATCAGCCCCAGCATTTT.

V usage is TRBV3-1 (or the pseudogene TRBV3-2) and J usage is TRBJ1-4; no clear D gene. Trimming stripped 1 base from V and 14 bases from J, with 11 bases between. The CDR3 consists of 12 residues. Per the germline V gene, CDR1 is LGHDT and CDR2 is YNNKEL (reference sequence). CDR3 sequence (DNA): TGTGCCAGCAGCCAAGGGAACAGACGTCTGTTTTTT. It is translated as CASSQGNRRLFF.

In nucleotides, the CDR3 is TGTGCCAGCAGTTGGACAGGGGGCAGATCTGGGTACGAGCAGTACTTC. Amino acid sequence: CASSWTGGRSGYEQYF. The chain is built from TRBV27 and TRBJ2-7; 11 bases match TRBD1. Germline lookup yields CDR1 MNHEY and CDR2 SMNVEV (reference sequence). The V and J ends lost 4 bases and 4 bases, in that order; junction bases with no gene match: 9. The CDR3 has 16 residues.

The chain combines TRBV6-5 with TRBJ2-7, with TRBD2 identical over 9 bases. Germline V CDR1 and CDR2: MNHEY, SVGAGI. V gave up 3 bases and J gave up 3 bases; unmatched junction bases: 6. The CDR3 is 15 residues long. In DNA, the CDR3 is TGTGCCAGCAGTTATGGTAGCGGGAGTGGCTACGAGCAGTACTTC. This codes for CASSYGSGSGYEQYF.

The rearrangement joins TRBV9 to TRBJ1-2; 9 nucleotides match TRBD1. J was trimmed by 4 bases and V by 0 bases; bases with no gene match: 10. From germline, CDR1 is SGDLS and CDR2 YYNGEE. The CDR3 sequence is 17 residues long. The CDR3, as DNA: TGTGCCAGCAGCGTAGTTGGGGACAGGGTATCGGGCTATGGCTACACCTTC. This sequence encodes CASSVVGDRVSGYGYTF.

This chain links TRBV1 with TRBJ2-5; the D call of TRBD2 is as the table states it, not checked on the DNA. TRBV1 is termed a pseudogene. The CDR3 is 18 amino acids. CDR3 loop: CTSSHLHPVASGKETQYF. The CDR3 DNA sequence: TGCACCAGCAGCCACCTCCACCCCGTGGCTAGCGGGAAAGAGACCCAGTACTTC.

This sequence joins TRBV4-2 and TRBJ2-2; the match to TRBD1 covers 7 bases. The CDR3 has 16 amino acids. J was trimmed by 4 bases and V by 5 bases; bases with no gene match: 10. Germline V gives CDR1 LGHNA, CDR2 YNFKEQ. The CDR3 DNA sequence: TGTGCCAGCAGCTTCGTACAGGGGAGCGGCACCGGGGAGCTGTTTTTT. Protein: CASSFVQGSGTGELFF.

This rearrangement joins TRBV27 to TRBJ1-5, with TRBD1 as a possible D gene (5 bases). Trimming left V 6 bases short and J 0 bases short, with 15 bases between. Germline lookup yields CDR1 MNHEY and CDR2 SMNVEV (reference sequence). The CDR3 has 16 amino acids. CDR3 coding DNA: TGTGCCAGCAGACCTATCGACAGTTATAGCAATCAGCCCCAGCATTTT. This encodes CASRPIDSYSNQPQHF.

A single count supports this clone. CDR3 sequence (DNA): TGTGCCAGCAGCTTGGTACAGGGCTACGAGCAGTACTTC. Its protein product is CASSLVQGYEQYF. This chain uses TRBV5-6 with TRBJ2-7, with D tentatively TRBD1 (6 bases). The germline V and J ends were trimmed by 0 bases and 3 bases, with 7 bases remaining between them. Germline lookup yields CDR1 SGHDT and CDR2 YYEEEE. This CDR3 contains 13 residues.

The J gene is TRBJ2-1, the V gene TRBV20-1, with 7 bases that match TRBD2. The CDR3 has 15 amino acids. The J segment lost 9 bases and the V segment lost 3 bases, leaving 14 bases of the junction unmatched. The germline V gene has CDR1 DFQATT and CDR2 SNEGSKA (reference sequence). The CDR3 DNA reads TGCAGTGCTAGTCTCCCGGTGACTAGCCAGAGTGAGCAGTTCTTC. Protein product: CSASLPVTSQSEQFF.

J is TRBJ1-5 and V is TRBV2; D is unclear. The CDR3 covers 14 residues. The germline gives CDR1 SNHLY, CDR2 FYNNEI. V was trimmed by 1 base and J by 0 bases, leaving 4 bases between them. CDR3 loop: CASSEGSSNQPQHF. The CDR3 nucleotides are TGTGCCAGCAGTGAAGGGAGTAGCAATCAGCCCCAGCATTTT. Based on the CDR3 plus reference TRBV2 and TRBJ1-5, the full variable domain is EPEVTQTPSHQVTQMGQEVILRCVPISNHLYFYWYRQILGQKVEFLVSFYNNEISEKSEIFDDQFSVERPDGSNFTLKIRSTKLEDSAMYFCASSEGSSNQPQHFGDGTRLSIL.

The chain combines TRBV11-2 with TRBJ1-2; TRBD1 matches at 8 bases. The length of the CDR3 is 16 residues. Germline V gene data show CDR1 as SGHAT and CDR2 as FQNNGV. V shed 1 base and J 0 bases; nucleotides not matched to a gene: 4. The CDR3 coding sequence is TGTGCCAGCAGCTTAGGTGGGACAGGAGCTAACTATGGCTACACCTTC. It codes for CASSLGGTGANYGYTF.

The V gene is TRBV9, the J gene TRBJ2-2; D possibly corresponds to TRBD2 (6 bases). Trimming cost V 4 bases and J 4 bases, with 14 bases left between them. The CDR3 is 15 amino acids. CDR1 is SGDLS, CDR2 YYNGEE, per germline. CDR3 in DNA: TGTGCCAGCAGCCCTCGGGGTAGCGGCACCGGGGAGCTGTTTTTT. It is translated as CASSPRGSGTGELFF.

J is TRBJ2-1 and V is TRBV15; D remains unclear. CDR1 LNHNV and CDR2 YYDKDF come from the germline V gene (reference sequence). V was clipped by 4 bases and J by 0 bases, with 10 bases between them. This CDR3 has 15 residues. CDR3 region: CATSTEILSYNEQFF. The CDR3 nucleotides are TGTGCCACCAGCACAGAGATACTCTCCTACAATGAGCAGTTCTTC.

The chain links TRBV6-5 to TRBJ2-3, with TRBD2 matching 13 bases. CDR1 and CDR2 (germline): MNHEY, SVGAGI. There are 14 residues in the CDR3. After removal of 7 bases from V and 8 bases from J, the junction contained 6 bases not matched to a gene. The CDR3: CASTLAGGYLTQYF. The CDR3 DNA follows: TGTGCCAGCACACTAGCGGGAGGGTATCTTACGCAGTATTTT.

Only one count was recorded for this clone. The chain employs TRBV7-9 and TRBJ2-4, with 9 bases identical to TRBD2. Germline V gene sequence: CDR1 SEHNR, CDR2 FQNEAQ (reference sequence). This CDR3 spans 18 amino acids. The V segment lost 0 bases and the J segment 2 bases; nucleotides outside the gene matches: 8. The CDR3 region has the DNA TGTGCCAGCAGCTTAGCGCGGGATAGCGGGAGTTCCAAAAACATTCAGTACTTC. It encodes CASSLARDSGSSKNIQYF. Based on the CDR3 plus reference TRBV7-9 and TRBJ2-4, the full variable domain is DTGVSQNPRHKITKRGQNVTFRCDPISEHNRLYWYRQTLGQGPEFLTYFQNEAQLEKSRLLSDRFSAERPKGSFSTLEIQRTEQGDSAMYLCASSLARDSGSSKNIQYFGAGTRLSVL.

The chain links TRBV6-5 to TRBJ2-7; 14 nucleotides line up with TRBD2. The J segment lost 3 bases and the V segment lost 7 bases, leaving 2 bases of the junction unmatched. This CDR3 is built from 14 residues. Germline assignment: CDR1 MNHEY and CDR2 SVGAGI. CDR3 in DNA: TGTGCCAGCACCGGGACTAGCGGGAGCTACGAGCAGTACTTC. Encoded protein: CASTGTSGSYEQYF.

This clone was counted a single time. The chain employs TRBV7-9 and TRBJ1-1, with a weak D call TRBD1 (5 bases). Germline lookup yields CDR1 SEHNR and CDR2 FQNEAQ (reference sequence). V dropped 7 bases and J dropped 0 bases, with 15 bases sitting between them. The CDR3 consists of 15 residues. This CDR3 is CASTFSDRLNTEAFF. The CDR3 bases are TGTGCCAGCACCTTTAGTGACAGATTGAACACTGAAGCTTTCTTT.

The rearrangement links TRBV7-2 to TRBJ2-5; 7 nucleotides align to TRBD2. The germline V gene has CDR1 SGHTA and CDR2 FQGNSA. J lost 4 bases, V lost 5 bases, and 10 bases had no gene match. CDR3 length: 15 residues. The CDR3 bases are TGTGCCAGCAGCCCCGTGGCGGGAGAGGGAGAGACCCAGTACTTC. The encoded protein is CASSPVAGEGETQYF.

The chain is built from TRBV19 and TRBJ2-5; D is possibly TRBD2 (5 bases). Germline V gene lookup returns CDR1 LNHDA and CDR2 SQIVND (reference sequence). CDR3 length equals 14 residues. Trimming removed 3 bases from V and 5 bases from J, with 13 bases in between. The DNA of the CDR3 is TGTGCCAGTAGTATTAGATTTAGCGTGGAGACCCAGTACTTC. Its protein is CASSIRFSVETQYF.

The chain is built from TRBV28 and TRBJ1-3; the D gene is possibly TRBD1 (6 bases). The V end was cut by 3 bases, the J end by 0 bases, with 15 bases between. Germline CDR1 reads MDHEN; CDR2 reads SYDVKM. CDR3 length equals 17 residues. The chain's CDR3 is CASSFSGDVFSGNTIYF. For the CDR3, the DNA is TGTGCCAGCAGTTTCTCAGGGGACGTCTTCTCTGGAAACACCATATATTTT.